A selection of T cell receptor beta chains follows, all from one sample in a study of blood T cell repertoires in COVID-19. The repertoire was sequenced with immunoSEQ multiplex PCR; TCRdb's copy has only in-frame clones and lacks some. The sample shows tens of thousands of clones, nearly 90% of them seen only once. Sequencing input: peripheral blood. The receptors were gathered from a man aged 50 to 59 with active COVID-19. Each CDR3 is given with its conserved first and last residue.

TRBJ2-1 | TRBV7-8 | CASSSSATFPYNEQFF
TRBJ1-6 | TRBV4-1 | CASSQVSTGQSRYDSPLHF
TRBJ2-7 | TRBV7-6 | CASSPTGQSSYEQYF
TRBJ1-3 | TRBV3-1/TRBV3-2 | CASSPRQVVRNTIYF
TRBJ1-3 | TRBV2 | CASSERRFSGNTIYF
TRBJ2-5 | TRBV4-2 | CASSQDGKETQYF
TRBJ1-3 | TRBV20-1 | CSASPRETGNTIYF
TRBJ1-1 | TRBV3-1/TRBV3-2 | CASSQPPEGAKAFF
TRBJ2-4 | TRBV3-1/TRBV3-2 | CASSQAGTGGTIQYF
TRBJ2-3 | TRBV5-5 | CASSLAFSITDTQYF
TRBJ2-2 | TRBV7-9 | CASSLLQETGELFF
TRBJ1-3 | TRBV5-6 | CASSRSNSGGNTIYF
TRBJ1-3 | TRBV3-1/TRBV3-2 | CASSQLTGSSGNTIYF
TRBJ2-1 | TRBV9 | CASSLDRAGARNEQFF
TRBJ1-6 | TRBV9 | CASSGGTSEGPLHF
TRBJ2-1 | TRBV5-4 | CASSFPGNDEQFF
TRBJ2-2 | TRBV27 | CASIRKRLAGGARRELFF
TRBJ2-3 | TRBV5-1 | CASRLTGGTDTQYF
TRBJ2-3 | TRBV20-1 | CSASRLAGLDTQYF
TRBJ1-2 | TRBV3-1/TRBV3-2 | CASSQNSGTISLRGYTF
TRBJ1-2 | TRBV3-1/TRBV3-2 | CASSQGPSAAYYGYTF
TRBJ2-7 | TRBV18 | CASSLYEGPQGEQYF
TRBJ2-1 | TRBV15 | CATSIRGGYNEQFF
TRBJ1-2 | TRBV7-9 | CASSLSQGDYGYTF
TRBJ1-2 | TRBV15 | CATSRGRGGAYGYTF
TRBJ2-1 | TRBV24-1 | CATSGRLAGLFF
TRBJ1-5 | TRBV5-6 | CASSLRTRGNNQPQHF
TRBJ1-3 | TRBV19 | CASSRSRERNTIYF
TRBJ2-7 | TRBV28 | CASSLTGPGYEQYF
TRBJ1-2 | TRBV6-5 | CASSRTGVGYGYTF
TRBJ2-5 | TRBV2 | CASSEMGLVSETQYF
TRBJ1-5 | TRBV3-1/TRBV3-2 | CASSLQGLGQPQHF
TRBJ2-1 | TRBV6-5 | CASSYSMAQYNEQFF
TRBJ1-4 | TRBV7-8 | CASSLGGGRNRGTNEKLFF
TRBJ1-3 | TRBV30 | CAWSVKTGSNTIYF
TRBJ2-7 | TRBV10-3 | CAISGSAPDEQYF
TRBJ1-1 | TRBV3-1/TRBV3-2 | CASSHKQSIAEAFF
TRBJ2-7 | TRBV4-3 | CASSQGRGSSGGETYEQYF
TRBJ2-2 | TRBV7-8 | CASSLDRNTGELFF
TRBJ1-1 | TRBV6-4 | CASTREQGAARTEAFF
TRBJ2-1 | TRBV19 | CASSISSGGANEQFF
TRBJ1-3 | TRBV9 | CASSGADRAWATIYF
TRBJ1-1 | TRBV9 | CASSVLPDMNTEAFF
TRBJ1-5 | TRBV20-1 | CSASSFGGRRGNQPQHF
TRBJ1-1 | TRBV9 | CASSGYRGSTEAFF
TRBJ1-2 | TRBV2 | CASSESLGRVYGYTF
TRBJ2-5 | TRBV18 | CASSRQPQGVQETQYF
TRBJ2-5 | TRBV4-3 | CASSQETGEGETQYF
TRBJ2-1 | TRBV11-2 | CASSPTDNEQFF
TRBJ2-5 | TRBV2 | CASSAGLAMYQETQYF